A selection of T cell receptor beta chains follows, all from one sample in a study of PD-1 blockade in classical Hodgkin lymphoma. Some clones are missing from TCRdb's copy, which holds only in-frame ones; the method was immunoSEQ multiplex PCR. The table lists roughly 15,000 clones, approximately 80% of them singletons. Specimen: CD4+ T cells from blood, collected before the fourth cycle of nivolumab. Receptors originate from a human donor with classical Hodgkin lymphoma. Both conserved end residues are part of each CDR3. A D gene is named only where the DNA matches it firmly. Expanded clones get a size class; other rows say once, few or many, or leave the size out.

CDR3 DNA,CDR3 protein,V gene,J gene,clone size,D gene,CDR3 length
TGTGCCAGCAGTTACTTGGGGGGCGCCGACTATGGCTACACCTTC,CASSYLGGADYGYTF,TRBV6-5,TRBJ1-2,-,-,15
TGTGCCATCAGTCGGACTAGCGAATCAGATACGCAGTATTTT,CAISRTSESDTQYF,TRBV10-3,TRBJ2-3,-,TRBD2,14
TGCATGGCGGAAAATCTCTATGGCTACACCTTC,CMAENLYGYTF,TRBV20-1,TRBJ1-2,-,-,11
TGTGCCAGCAGCTTATTGGACTCCGGGTTACCGGACGAGCAGTACTTC,CASSLLDSGLPDEQYF,TRBV7-6,TRBJ2-7,-,-,16
TGTGCCAGCAGCCAGGAACTAGCGGGGCTCACCTACGAGCAGTACTTC,CASSQELAGLTYEQYF,TRBV4-2,TRBJ2-7,-,TRBD2,16
TGTGCCAGCAGTGAACCCGGGACAGGGTTAGAGCAGTACTTC,CASSEPGTGLEQYF,TRBV6-1,TRBJ2-7,-,TRBD1,14
TGCGCCAGCAGCTTGCGACAGACGAACACCGGGGAGCTGTTTTTT,CASSLRQTNTGELFF,TRBV5-1,TRBJ2-2,-,-,15
-,CASSKVGTGSSYEQYF,TRBV21-1,TRBJ2-7,-,-,16
TGTGCCAGCAGTGGGCCCTCGGGGAAGAACTACGAGCAGTACTTC,CASSGPSGKNYEQYF,TRBV2,TRBJ2-7,-,-,15
TGTGCCAGCAGCCTAAGGACTAGCGGGAGGGCCTCGGAGACCCAGTACTTC,CASSLRTSGRASETQYF,TRBV7-8,TRBJ2-5,-,TRBD2,17
TGTGCCAGTAAGGGACAGGTCAATGGCTACACCTTC,CASKGQVNGYTF,TRBV19,TRBJ1-2,-,TRBD1,12
TGTGCCAGTAGTATGGTCCACACAGATACGCAGTATTTT,CASSMVHTDTQYF,TRBV19,TRBJ2-3,-,-,13
TGCGCCAGCAGCTTGGCGAGGGGGACGACAACTAATGAAAAACTGTTTTTT,CASSLARGTTTNEKLFF,TRBV5-1,TRBJ1-4,-,-,17
TGCGCCAGCAGCTTGGTGGGGGCTGGTAACTATGGCTACACCTTC,CASSLVGAGNYGYTF,TRBV5-1,TRBJ1-2,-,-,15
TGTGCCAGCAGTGAAGGGGCAGGGTCGAACTATGGCTACACCTTC,CASSEGAGSNYGYTF,TRBV6-1,TRBJ1-2,-,-,15
TGCGCCAGCAGGCCGGGACAGGGTACAAATGAGCAGTTCTTC,CASRPGQGTNEQFF,TRBV5-1,TRBJ2-1,-,TRBD1,14
TGTGCCAGCAGCTTACAGGGCTATAGCAATCAGCCCCAGCATTTT,CASSLQGYSNQPQHF,TRBV7-8,TRBJ1-5,-,-,15
TGTGCCAGTAGTGTCGCTGGTAGCGGGGGCAGCACAGATACGCAGTATTTT,CASSVAGSGGSTDTQYF,TRBV19,TRBJ2-3,-,TRBD2,17
TGTGCCAGCAGCCAAGGTGGGGGGTCCTACGAGCAGTACTTC,CASSQGGGSYEQYF,TRBV4-2,TRBJ2-7,-,-,14
TGTGCCATCAGTGAAGCGGGGCGAATATCCTACAATGAGCAGTTCTTC,CAISEAGRISYNEQFF,TRBV10-3,TRBJ2-1,-,TRBD2,16
TGTGCCAGCAAAGTAGCGGGAGAGAACACCGGGGAGCTGTTTTTT,CASKVAGENTGELFF,TRBV6-1,TRBJ2-2,-,TRBD2,15
TGTGCCAGCAGCTCGACGAGGGGAGGGCTACCCTACAATGAGCAGTTCTTC,CASSSTRGGLPYNEQFF,TRBV11-2,TRBJ2-1,-,TRBD2,17
TGCGCCAGCAGCTTCGGGACAGGGGTGGCTGACACTGAAGCTTTCTTT,CASSFGTGVADTEAFF,TRBV5-1,TRBJ1-1,-,TRBD1,16
TGTGCCAGCAGCTTGGGGGAGGGCTCTGGGGCCAACGTCCTGACTTTC,CASSLGEGSGANVLTF,TRBV5-5,TRBJ2-6,-,TRBD2,16
TGCGCCAGCAGCTTGATGGGAGGTCCGACAGATACGCAGTATTTT,CASSLMGGPTDTQYF,TRBV5-1,TRBJ2-3,-,-,15
TGTGCCAGCAGCGCCCGGGGCGGATCCAGCGGGGCAGATACGCAGTATTTT,CASSARGGSSGADTQYF,TRBV7-2,TRBJ2-3,-,TRBD2,17
TGCAGTGCTAGGGGCTCCGGGGAGCTGTTTTTT,CSARGSGELFF,TRBV20-1,TRBJ2-2,-,-,11
TGTGCCAGCGTCCAGAGGGAGTGGATCACCGGGGAGCTGTTTTTT,CASVQREWITGELFF,TRBV2,TRBJ2-2,few,-,15
TGTGCTAGTGCCCTTGGGGTTCGATCCTACGAGCAGTACTTC,CASALGVRSYEQYF,TRBV12-5,TRBJ2-7,-,-,14
TGTGCCAGCAGCGTAATTTCTAGCGGGATAGGTGAGCAGTTCTTC,CASSVISSGIGEQFF,TRBV9,TRBJ2-1,-,TRBD2,15
TGTGCCAGCAGCTTAATGGGTAGGACAACACAAGAGACCCAGTACTTC,CASSLMGRTTQETQYF,TRBV11-2,TRBJ2-5,-,-,16
TGCGCCAGCAGCTCAAGACTAGCGAGCTCCTACGAGCAGTACTTC,CASSSRLASSYEQYF,TRBV5-1,TRBJ2-7,few,TRBD2,15
TGTGCCAGCAGTGTCAGCGGGCAGTTGATTGAGACCCAGTACTTC,CASSVSGQLIETQYF,TRBV2,TRBJ2-5,-,-,15
TGTGCCAGCAGCGCGGGACAGGGGGATGAAAAACTGTTTTTT,CASSAGQGDEKLFF,TRBV5-8,TRBJ1-4,-,TRBD1,14
TGCGCCAGCAGCTTGGGCCAGATCACAGATACGCAGTATTTT,CASSLGQITDTQYF,TRBV5-1,TRBJ2-3,-,-,14
TGTGCCACCAGCAGAGATTACGGGACTGACACCTACAATGAGCAGTTCTTC,CATSRDYGTDTYNEQFF,TRBV15,TRBJ2-1,-,-,17
TGCGCCAGCCGACGAGACAGGGCGAACTATGGCTACACCTTC,CASRRDRANYGYTF,TRBV5-1,TRBJ1-2,-,TRBD1,14
TGTGCCAGCAGTTCCTTCGGGGCCGGGGCCAACGTCCTGACTTTC,CASSSFGAGANVLTF,TRBV25-1,TRBJ2-6,-,-,15
TGTGCCAGTAGTGTTCAGGGGAATGAAAAACTGTTTTTT,CASSVQGNEKLFF,TRBV19,TRBJ1-4,-,-,13
TGTGCCAGCAGCGCCCAGCGCTATGGCTACACCTTC,CASSAQRYGYTF,TRBV7-9,TRBJ1-2,-,-,12
TGTGCCAGCAGCTTAGAGGGCGGGGGGGCAGATACGCAGTATTTT,CASSLEGGGADTQYF,TRBV7-9,TRBJ2-3,-,TRBD2,15
TGTGCCAGCAGCTTAGGGGGCAGGAATGGCTACACCTTC,CASSLGGRNGYTF,TRBV11-2,TRBJ1-2,-,-,13
TGTGCCAGCAGTTTGGTTCGGTCTGTCAGGACCGGGGAGCTGTTTTTT,CASSLVRSVRTGELFF,TRBV28,TRBJ2-2,-,-,16
TGTGCCTGGAAAGGCGACGGGCAAGAAGCTTTCTTT,CAWKGDGQEAFF,TRBV30,TRBJ1-1,-,-,12
TGTGCCAGCAGCGCGGACAGGGGCTTGTACGAGCAGTACTTC,CASSADRGLYEQYF,TRBV14,TRBJ2-7,-,TRBD1,14
TGTGCCAGCAGCTTTAGCCACCAAGAGACCCAGTACTTC,CASSFSHQETQYF,TRBV7-2,TRBJ2-5,-,-,13
TGTGCCAGCAGCCACCTAACTGCGGACTATTCCCCTGAGCAGTTCTTC,CASSHLTADYSPEQFF,TRBV14,TRBJ2-1,-,-,16
TGTGCTAGTGGTTTGGTAATGAAATCGGGACAGTTTAATGAAAAACTGTTTTTT,CASGLVMKSGQFNEKLFF,TRBV12-5,TRBJ1-4,-,TRBD1,18
TGTGCCAGCAGTTTGACTCGGGCGTTTAGTAACACCATATATTTT,CASSLTRAFSNTIYF,TRBV27,TRBJ1-3,-,-,15
TGTGCCAGCAGTTACTCGGGGGGGTTCTCCTCCTACGAGCAGTACTTC,CASSYSGGFSSYEQYF,TRBV6-5,TRBJ2-7,once,TRBD2,16
TGCAGCGCCGCCGGGACAGGAATCGACGAGCAGTACTTC,CSAAGTGIDEQYF,TRBV29-1,TRBJ2-7,-,TRBD1,13